One and the same sample provided the 16 T cell receptor beta chains below, sequenced in a study of blood T cell repertoires in COVID-19. Data came from immunoSEQ multiplex PCR; TCRdb stores just in-frame clones and leaves some out. The sample comprises roughly 140,000 clones, about 79% of which are singletons, and approximately 9.4% rests with the top ten. Specimen: peripheral blood. The receptor source for this set is a woman between 50 and 59 years old with acute or convalescent COVID-19.

This chain joins TRBV7-2 and TRBJ2-7, with 11 bases fitting TRBD1. Germline loops: CDR1 SGHTA, CDR2 FQGNSA. The V segment lost 1 base and the J segment 6 bases; nucleotides outside the gene matches: 2. The CDR3 has 14 residues. The CDR3: CASSLDGTGGEQYF. The CDR3 DNA is TGTGCCAGCAGCTTAGACGGGACAGGGGGCGAGCAGTACTTC.

The rearrangement uses TRBV2 and TRBJ2-7, with a tentative D call TRBD1 (5 bases). In germline, CDR1 is SNHLY, CDR2 FYNNEI. This CDR3 spans 14 amino acids. The ends were cut back, 8 bases at V and 2 bases at J, with 16 bases in the middle. Here the CDR3 reads CASLANQGAYEQYF. As DNA, the CDR3 is TGTGCCAGCCTGGCCAACCAAGGGGCCTACGAGCAGTACTTC. The variable domain in full, completed from reference TRBV2 and TRBJ2-7, reads EPEVTQTPSHQVTQMGQEVILRCVPISNHLYFYWYRQILGQKVEFLVSFYNNEISEKSEIFDDQFSVERPDGSNFTLKIRSTKLEDSAMYFCASLANQGAYEQYFGPGTRLTVT.

The chain is built from TRBV5-1 and TRBJ1-4; 9 bases fit TRBD1. The CDR3 has 16 amino acids. Germline-derived CDR1 and CDR2 are SGHRS and YFSETQ. The V segment lost 0 bases and the J segment 4 bases; nucleotides outside the gene matches: 4. CDR3 DNA: TGCGCCAGCAGCTTGGACGGGACAGGGAATAATGAAAAACTGTTTTTT. This codes for CASSLDGTGNNEKLFF.

The V gene is TRBV4-3, the J gene TRBJ1-4; D gene ambiguous. CDR3 length equals 16 residues. The V gene lost 4 bases and the J gene lost 7 bases, with 19 bases spanning the gap. Germline V gene sequence: CDR1 LGHNA, CDR2 YSLEER. The CDR3 is CASSPEHQAYGEKLFF. CDR3 in DNA: TGCGCCAGCAGCCCTGAACACCAGGCTTATGGTGAAAAACTGTTTTTT.

The genes are TRBV24-1 and TRBJ2-1, with 12 bases aligning to TRBD2. Germline values: CDR1 KGHDR, CDR2 SFDVKD. The CDR3 is 15 amino acids. J gave up 4 bases and V 7 bases, and 4 bases lay outside the gene matches. The CDR3 reads CATRPSGRAYNEQFF. For the CDR3, the DNA is TGTGCCACCAGACCTAGCGGGAGGGCTTACAATGAGCAGTTCTTC.

This clone was counted between two and nine times. The rearrangement joins TRBV4-1 to TRBJ2-7; 7 bases match TRBD2. The V segment lost 0 bases and the J segment 3 bases; nucleotides outside the gene matches: 14. The CDR3 covers 18 residues. Germline V gives CDR1 MGHRA, CDR2 YSYEKL. CDR3 residues: CASSQEVLRGVGGYEQYF. DNA for the CDR3: TGCGCCAGCAGCCAAGAGGTTCTTCGGGGGGTCGGAGGCTACGAGCAGTACTTC.

The chain uses TRBV18 and TRBJ1-4, with 11 bases matching TRBD1. Germline V lookup: CDR1 KGHSH, CDR2 LQKENI. Trimming at V came to 3 bases and at J to 7 bases, leaving 4 bases not matched to a gene. This CDR3 has 15 residues. The CDR3 nucleotides are TGTGCCAGCTCACCTTGGACAGGGGGCCTTGAAAAACTGTTTTTT. This sequence encodes CASSPWTGGLEKLFF.

J is TRBJ2-1 and V is TRBV29-1; 9 bases are shared with TRBD2. The V and J ends lost 3 bases and 3 bases, in that order; junction bases with no gene match: 6. Per the germline V gene, CDR1 is SQVTM and CDR2 is ANQGSEA. The CDR3 extends over 15 amino acids. In nucleotides, the CDR3 is TGCAGCGTTGACCCCCTAGCGGGGAACTACAATGAGCAGTTCTTC. Translated, it gives CSVDPLAGNYNEQFF.

The rearrangement uses TRBV28 and TRBJ2-7; 15 bases are shared with TRBD2. The length of the CDR3 is 15 residues. The V gene's germline CDR1 is MDHEN and CDR2 SYDVKM. V lost 6 bases and J lost 7; bases outside the gene matches: 7. The CDR3 DNA follows: TGTGCCAGCAGCCAAGGGACTAGCGGGAGGCTTGAGCAGTACTTC. Amino acids: CASSQGTSGRLEQYF.

The chain uses TRBV28 and TRBJ1-2; TRBD1 might be the D (6 bases). The ends were cut back, 6 bases at V and 3 bases at J, with 17 bases in the middle. The V gene's germline CDR1 is MDHEN and CDR2 SYDVKM. The CDR3 has 15 amino acids. The CDR3 region is CASSSEGGRHYGYTF. CDR3 DNA: TGTGCCAGCAGCTCCGAGGGGGGGCGCCACTATGGCTACACCTTC.

The rearrangement joins TRBV2 to TRBJ2-1; possibly TRBD2 for D (6 bases). This CDR3 spans 11 amino acids. V lost 8 bases and J 14 bases, leaving 16 bases between the germline ends. CDR1 and CDR2 (germline): SNHLY, FYNNEI. The CDR3 DNA sequence: TGTGCCAGCGACCGCGGGGCTGGTAAGTTCTTC. Protein product: CASDRGAGKFF.

J is TRBJ2-1 and V is TRBV7-2, with 9 bases aligning to TRBD2. Germline lookup yields CDR1 SGHTA and CDR2 FQGNSA. CDR3 length: 15 amino acids. Losses at the gene ends were 2 bases for V and 6 bases for J; bases not matched to a gene: 5. CDR3 loop: CASSLIGGGVNEQFF. CDR3 DNA: TGTGCCAGCAGCTTAATCGGCGGGGGGGTCAATGAGCAGTTCTTC.

The gene calls are TRBV4-3 and TRBJ1-2; 7 bases are a match to TRBD1. Per germline, CDR1 LGHNA and CDR2 YSLEER. The CDR3 runs to 14 residues. V lost 0 bases and J lost 7; bases outside the gene matches: 5. CDR3 sequence reads: CASSQDIQGTGYTF. CDR3 sequence (DNA): TGCGCCAGCAGCCAAGACATACAGGGGACTGGCTACACCTTC.

The rearrangement links TRBV28 to TRBJ2-2; D might be TRBD1 (6 bases). The CDR3 sequence is 15 residues long. Germline V gene data show CDR1 as MDHEN and CDR2 as SYDVKM. Deletions cut 6 bases from V and 2 bases from J, with 13 bases between. The CDR3 here is CASSFGQINTGELFF. CDR3 in DNA: TGTGCCAGCAGCTTCGGACAGATTAACACCGGGGAGCTGTTTTTT. Supplemented by reference TRBV28 and TRBJ2-2, the full variable domain reads DVKVTQSSRYLVKRTGEKVFLECVQDMDHENMFWYRQDPGLGLRLIYFSYDVKMKEKGDIPEGYSVSREKKERFSLILESASTNQTSMYLCASSFGQINTGELFFGEGSRLTVL.

The rearrangement joins TRBV5-4 to TRBJ1-1; D is unclear. Per germline, CDR1 SGHNT and CDR2 YYREEE (reference sequence). Trimming shortened V by 4 bases and J by 1 base, and 11 bases separated the two germline ends. The CDR3 sequence is 14 residues long. CDR3 nucleotide sequence: TGTGCCAGCAGCGAGACCCCAGGGAACACTGAAGCTTTCTTT. Amino acid sequence: CASSETPGNTEAFF.

The J gene is TRBJ2-1, the V gene TRBV5-1, with a possible D match to TRBD1 (5 bases). The CDR3 loop spans 15 amino acids. CDR1 SGHRS and CDR2 YFSETQ come from the germline V gene. The V and J ends lost 2 bases and 3 bases respectively, with 12 bases between them. The CDR3 is CASSFGQGSYNEQFF. In DNA, the CDR3 is TGCGCCAGCAGCTTCGGTCAGGGCAGCTACAATGAGCAGTTCTTC.